The present entry profiles one T cell receptor beta chain with its context. Antigen: not known. Generated by immunoSEQ multiplex PCR, the TCRdb table keeps only in-frame clones and is missing some. This table holds 1.5 million to 2.5 million clones, about 95% found once. This sample is part of a study of shared clonotypes between healthy human individuals. Study findings and constraints: The four-donor shared clonotypes exceeded non-shared clonotypes in generation probability, with non-shared ones scoring lower.

The V gene's germline CDR1 is MNHEY and CDR2 SMNVEV (reference sequence). Trimming took 6 bases from V and 6 from J, leaving 14 bases between them. CDR3 size: 13 residues. As defined, naive CD8 cells were CD45RO-negative and positively selected for CCR7, with terminally differentiated effector memory CD45RA+ cells excluded. Healthy adults negative for HIV, lacking recent acute infections or vaccinations, served as donors. The J gene is TRBJ1-2, the V gene TRBV27; D call uncertain. The sequence came from a man between 18 and 29 years old in good health. The sequencing sample was made of naive CD8+ T cells sorted from blood. DNA for the CDR3: TGTGCCAGCAGCACTGGGTTCCTGGATGGCTACACCTTC. Amino acid sequence: CASSTGFLDGYTF.